The source of this TCR beta chain is a study of blood T cell repertoires in COVID-19 (dated by TCRdb to the early 2020s). About the full investigation: Collaborator samples came from the United States, Italy and Spain and covered acute and convalescent phases of COVID-19. The dataset comprised deeply sampled blood TCRbeta repertoires from subjects exposed to, actively infected with, or recovered from COVID-19. The material from the prospective study consisted of cDNA or gDNA derived from T cells, B-cell-depleted T cells, or PBMCs. Nearly every sample came with metadata listing a de-identified subject ID, COVID-19 status, age in years and sex. Where HLA class I and class II types were available, the types were taken from metadata supplied by the sample provider, not from assay-based typing. The repertoires were released in a freely available public database intended as a resource for research on the immune response to SARS-CoV-2. Samples came from the ongoing ImmuneRACE study (first 160 participants) plus 1,254 subjects from 6 global collaborators.

In the case of this clone: Its target antigen remains unknown. Base-call qualities are not available, and no considerably larger clone is one nucleotide away.

Overall results and qualifications from the work: The quantity of clinical and demographic metadata differed by source and by participant and was supplied without curation.

Each collaborating institution followed its own protocols to collect whole blood in K2EDTA tubes. For TCRbeta analysis, collaborator samples were shipped as frozen whole blood, as isolated PBMCs, or as DNA extracted from either sample type. The immunoSEQ Assay, a bias-controlled multiplex PCR, was used to amplify TCRbeta CDR3 regions from genomic DNA. The authors processed their data as follows. The number of nucleated cells in each sample was estimated from the amplification of reference gene primers within the assay. To quantify the absolute abundance of each unique TCRbeta CDR3 rearrangement, sequence reads were collapsed and filtered. Productive Simpson clonality was computed per sample as the square root of Simpson's diversity index over productive rearrangements. TCRdb holds this immuneACCESS table with in-frame rearrangements only. Some clones are missing; in checked studies, unresolved V genes explain under half, and the rest has no known cause. From that table come the V and J calls and clone size; the DNA was used to work out D and trimming. The sample data list 200,000 to 300,000 clones, and approximately 84% of these were observed just once. The top ten hold 8% to 9.5% of the sample.

The specimen sequenced was peripheral blood. This clonotype was sampled from a human donor in a cohort sampled during active COVID-19.

The CDR3 protein sequence reads: CASRQVPTDTQYF. The nucleotide sequence is TGTGCCAGCAGACAGGTCCCCACAGATACGCAGTATTTT. The sequence joins TRBV6-5 to TRBJ2-3, and possibly TRBD1, on 5 matching bases. Based on the germline V gene, the CDR1 and CDR2 sequences are MNHEY and SVGAGI. Trimming removed 6 bases from V and 2 bases from J, leaving 9 bases between the germline ends. The cysteine opens and the phenylalanine closes a CDR3 of 13 amino acids. Here the CDR3 DNA is all that survives: 39 bases in frame from base 1.